This T cell receptor beta chain was sequenced in a study of cytomegalovirus exposure and HLA in healthy donors. As for the study in general: A preliminary data release comprised roughly 80 million unique TCRs obtained from HLA-typed donors.

60 Vbeta and 13 Jbeta primers were used in PCR. Authors' analysis steps: About 80 million unique TCR beta chains, around 11 million of them shared, were counted by a later analysis. The assay was immunoSEQ multiplex PCR, and TCRdb's table has in-frame clones only and misses some. The DNA gave D and trimming, while V, J and clone size come from that table. The sample includes some 220,000 clones, 85% to 90% of them seen just once. J gave up 3 bases and V 5 bases, and 7 bases lay outside the gene matches. This CDR3 is built from 15 residues. Germline V CDR1 and CDR2: MNHNY, SVGAGI (reference sequence). Samples came from healthy bone marrow donors. Worth noting for this clone: Its specificity is unknown.

The study's findings and limits: A missense DCLRE1C variant was associated with V- and J-gene trimming of TCR beta chains in a later analysis, and an independent cohort replicated the association.

The receptor's source is a woman younger than 35 in good health and CMV-seronegative. J is TRBJ1-1 and V is TRBV6-6; 9 nucleotides align to TRBD1. The sample comprised PBMCs. CDR3 region: CASSQGQGWDTEAFF. DNA for the CDR3: TGTGCCAGCAGTCAGGGACAGGGCTGGGACACTGAAGCTTTCTTT.